This T cell receptor (beta chain) was recorded in a study of neurological immune-mediated disorders. Looking at the study overall: Relapsing-remitting disease was seen in most of the 34 multiple sclerosis patients, and secondary progressive disease was seen in 3. Study-wide results and limits: There was no association between the multiple sclerosis repertoire cluster and any clinical or MRI feature.

Germline assignment: CDR1 SGHVS and CDR2 FQNEAQ. This CDR3 contains 14 residues. With 3 bases clipped from V and 2 bases from J, the junction kept 0 bases outside the gene matches. Notes on this clonotype: Its antigen is still unknown.

From the 5' RACE reads, TCRdb called clonotypes with MiXCR, one entry per CDR3 protein. Of around 61,000 distinct CDR3 sequences listed, roughly 5% are singletons. This TCR came from a human donor with multiple sclerosis. The donor label of this sample is uncertain. Sequenced input: PBMCs. The chain employs TRBV7-8 and TRBJ2-1; 8 nucleotides match TRBD2. CDR3 nucleotide sequence: TGTGCCAGCAGCTTTAGCGGGACCTACAATGAGCAGTTCTTC. Protein: CASSFSGTYNEQFF.